This T cell receptor (beta chain) was documented in a study of metastatic and nonmetastatic thyroid tumors. At the level of the study: Comparison of repertoires was carried out across blood and tumor or nodule tissue from malignant and benign thyroid patients.

The CDR3 covers 14 residues. V was pared by 6 bases and J by 5 bases, with 16 bases between. Germline V gives CDR1 MDHEN, CDR2 SYDVKM. Sample share makes this clone medium-sized. Until they underwent thyroid surgery, no patient had received any treatment. Per the authors' pipeline: Using the CDR3 differences seen across clinicopathological groups, the authors built a distant-metastasis classifier for papillary thyroid cancer, which was meant to discriminate distant-metastatic patients. MiXCR was used by TCRdb to re-call the PCR reads. TCRdb's processing, not the authors' own work, is the source of the V and J calls. The table has 6,500 to 8,500 clones, roughly a quarter seen once.

The clonotype was recovered from a female donor with papillary thyroid cancer or a benign thyroid nodule (not recorded which). Some clones in this sample may be carry-over from other donors' samples. The rearrangement links TRBV28 to TRBJ1-1, with D maybe TRBD1 (6 bases). Material for sequencing was tumor tissue. CDR3 sequence reads: CASSLGGLLTEAFF. CDR3 in DNA: TGTGCCAGCAGCCTAGGGGGGCTGTTAACTGAAGCTTTCTTT.